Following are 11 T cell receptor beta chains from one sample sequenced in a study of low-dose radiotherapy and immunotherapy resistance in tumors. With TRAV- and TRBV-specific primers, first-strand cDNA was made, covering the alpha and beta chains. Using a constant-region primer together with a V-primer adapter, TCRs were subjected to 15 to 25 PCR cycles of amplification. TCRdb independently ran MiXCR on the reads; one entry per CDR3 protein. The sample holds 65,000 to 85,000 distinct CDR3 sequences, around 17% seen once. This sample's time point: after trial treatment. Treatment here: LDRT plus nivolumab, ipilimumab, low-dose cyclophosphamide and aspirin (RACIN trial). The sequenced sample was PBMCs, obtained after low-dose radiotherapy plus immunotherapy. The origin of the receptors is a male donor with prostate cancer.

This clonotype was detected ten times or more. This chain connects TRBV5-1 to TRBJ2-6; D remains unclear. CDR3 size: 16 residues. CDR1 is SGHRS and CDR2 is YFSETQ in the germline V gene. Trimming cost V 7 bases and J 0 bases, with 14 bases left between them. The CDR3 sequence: CASSLSSASGANVLTF. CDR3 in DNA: TGCGCCAGCTCATTATCCTCGGCCTCTGGGGCCAACGTCCTGACTTTC.

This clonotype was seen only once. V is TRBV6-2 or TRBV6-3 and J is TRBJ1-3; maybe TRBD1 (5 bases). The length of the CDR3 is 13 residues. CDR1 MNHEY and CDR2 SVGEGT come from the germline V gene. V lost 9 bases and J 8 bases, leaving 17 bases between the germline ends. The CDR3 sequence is CARGPPAGDTIYF. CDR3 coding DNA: TGTGCCAGGGGGCCTCCAGCAGGAGACACCATATATTTT.

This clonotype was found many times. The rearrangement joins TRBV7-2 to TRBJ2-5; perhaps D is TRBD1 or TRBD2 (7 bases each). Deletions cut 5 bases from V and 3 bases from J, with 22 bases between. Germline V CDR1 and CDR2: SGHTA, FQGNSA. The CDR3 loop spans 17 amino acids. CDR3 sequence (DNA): TGTGCCAGCAGCCCCAGGGGGGGGGCCGAAACAAAAGAGACCCAGTACTTC. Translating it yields CASSPRGGAETKETQYF.

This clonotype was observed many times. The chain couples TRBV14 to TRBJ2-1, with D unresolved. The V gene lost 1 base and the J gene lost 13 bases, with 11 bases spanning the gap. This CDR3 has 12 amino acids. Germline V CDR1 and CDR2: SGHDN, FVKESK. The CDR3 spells CASSQAGELQFF. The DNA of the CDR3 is TGTGCCAGCAGCCAAGCAGGAGAGCTTCAGTTCTTC.

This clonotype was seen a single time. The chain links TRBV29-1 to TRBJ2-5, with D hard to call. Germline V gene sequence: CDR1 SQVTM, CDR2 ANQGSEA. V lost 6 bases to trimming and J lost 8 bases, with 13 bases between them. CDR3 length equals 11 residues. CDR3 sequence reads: CSVNSLGTQYF. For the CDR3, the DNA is TGCAGCGTGAATTCACTGGGTACCCAGTACTTC.

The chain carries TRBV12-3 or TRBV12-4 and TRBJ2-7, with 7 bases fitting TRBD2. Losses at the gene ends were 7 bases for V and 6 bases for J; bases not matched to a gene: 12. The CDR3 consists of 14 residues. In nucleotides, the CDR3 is TGTGCCAGCACCCTGGGGGGGGAGGCACTCGAGCAGTACTTC. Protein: CASTLGGEALEQYF.

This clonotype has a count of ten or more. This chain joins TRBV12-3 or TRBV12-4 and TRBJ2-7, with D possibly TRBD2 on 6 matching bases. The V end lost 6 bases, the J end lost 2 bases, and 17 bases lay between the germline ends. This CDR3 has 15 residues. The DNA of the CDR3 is TGTGCCAGCAGCCTATCCGGGACTGGACCCTACGAGCAGTACTTC. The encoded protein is CASSLSGTGPYEQYF.

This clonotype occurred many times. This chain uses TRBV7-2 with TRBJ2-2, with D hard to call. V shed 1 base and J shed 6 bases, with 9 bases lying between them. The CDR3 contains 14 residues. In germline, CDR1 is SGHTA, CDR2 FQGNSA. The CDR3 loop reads CASSLVPPPGELFF. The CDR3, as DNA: TGTGCCAGCAGCTTAGTGCCCCCCCCCGGGGAGCTGTTTTTT.

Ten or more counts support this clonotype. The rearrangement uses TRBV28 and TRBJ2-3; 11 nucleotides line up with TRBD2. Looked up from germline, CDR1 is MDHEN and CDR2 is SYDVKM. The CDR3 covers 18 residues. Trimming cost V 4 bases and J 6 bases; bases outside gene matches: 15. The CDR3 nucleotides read TGTGCCAGCAGTTCCCCCGGACTAGCGGGCCAGGGATGGGATACGCAGTATTTT. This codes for CASSSPGLAGQGWDTQYF. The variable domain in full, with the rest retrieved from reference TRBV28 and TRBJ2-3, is DVKVTQSSRYLVKRTGEKVFLECVQDMDHENMFWYRQDPGLGLRLIYFSYDVKMKEKGDIPEGYSVSREKKERFSLILESASTNQTSMYLCASSSPGLAGQGWDTQYFGPGTRLTVL.

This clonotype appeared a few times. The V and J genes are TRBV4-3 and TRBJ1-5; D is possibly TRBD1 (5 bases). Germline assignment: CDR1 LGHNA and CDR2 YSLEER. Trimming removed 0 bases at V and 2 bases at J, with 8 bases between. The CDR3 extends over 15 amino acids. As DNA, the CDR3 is TGCGCCAGCAGCCAAGACAGGGAGGGCAATCAGCCCCAGCATTTT. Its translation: CASSQDREGNQPQHF.

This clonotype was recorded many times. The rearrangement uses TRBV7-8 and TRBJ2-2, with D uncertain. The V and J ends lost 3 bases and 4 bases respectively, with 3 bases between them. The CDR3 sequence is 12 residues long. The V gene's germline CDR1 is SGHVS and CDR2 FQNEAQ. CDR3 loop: CASSFVTGELFF. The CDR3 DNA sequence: TGTGCCAGCAGCTTTGTCACCGGGGAGCTGTTTTTT.